Listed below are T cell receptor beta chains from one sample, sequenced in a study of blood T cells in healthy people across ages. One entry per CDR3 protein results from TCRdb running MiXCR on the 5' RACE reads. Seen here are hundreds of thousands of distinct CDR3 sequences, 20% to 30% observed once, and the top ten hold 8.5% to 9.5%. Another study also made use of these data, one on T cells of mothers and their children.

The sequencing sample was made of blood. The receptors stem from a boy aged 5-17 years in good health. CDR3s include the opening cysteine and the closing phenylalanine or tryptophan. The D gene is left open where the match is weak. Some rows mark clone size as missing; the rest say once, few, many or name a class of expanded clone.

j_gene	v_gene	d_gene	abundance	CDR3nt	CDR3aa
TRBJ2-7	TRBV2	.	.	TGTGCCAGCAGTGAAGCGGGCGAGCAGTACTTC	CASSEAGEQYF
TRBJ2-2	TRBV4-2	.	many	TGTGCCAGCAGAAGGGGGCGGGAGAACACCGGGGAGCTGTTTTTT	CASRRGRENTGELFF
TRBJ1-2	TRBV12-3/TRBV12-4	.	.	TGTGCCAGCAGCCCCCCTCCGACTGGCTACACCTTC	CASSPPPTGYTF
TRBJ2-2	TRBV7-3	TRBD2	.	TGTGCCAGCAGCCATAATCGGGAGGGGCGGAACACCGGGGAGCTGTTTTTT	CASSHNREGRNTGELFF
TRBJ1-1	TRBV7-2	.	few	TGTGCCAGCAGCTTAGTTGGAGGGGATTTAATGAACACTGAAGCTTTCTTT	CASSLVGGDLMNTEAFF
TRBJ2-2	TRBV6-4	.	.	TGTGCCAGCAGCGCAACGGAGGGGGCCACCGGGGAGCTGTTTTTT	CASSATEGATGELFF
TRBJ1-4	TRBV7-8	TRBD1	.	TGTGCCAGCAGCTTGGTGACAGGGGGCGCGGTCGGAAAACTGTTTTTT	CASSLVTGGAVGKLFF
TRBJ2-4	TRBV7-6	TRBD2	few	TGTGCCAGCAGCTTTGGGGGGGAGGGCATTCAGTACTTC	CASSFGGEGIQYF
TRBJ2-7	TRBV7-2	.	few	TGTGCCAGCAGCCCCCCGCAGCGGGACGAGCAGTACTTC	CASSPPQRDEQYF
TRBJ2-6	TRBV20-1	.	few	TGCAGTGCTAGAGATCCCCAGCGGGCGACCCGCTCTGGGGCCAACGTCCTGACTTTC	CSARDPQRATRSGANVLTF
TRBJ2-2	TRBV6-4	.	.	TGTGCCAGCAGTGACTCAGACGCCGGGGAGCTGTTTTTT	CASSDSDAGELFF
TRBJ1-2	TRBV28	.	.	TGTGCCAGCAGTCGCTTTGGGACGGGTGGCTATGGCTACACCTTC	CASSRFGTGGYGYTF
TRBJ2-7	TRBV7-7	.	.	TGTGCCAGCAGCTTGAGGACGGGATTGGAATACGAGCAGTACTTC	CASSLRTGLEYEQYF
TRBJ1-2	TRBV7-2	.	few	TGTGCCAGCAGCGCCGGAGGGGCCAGCTATGGCTACACCTTC	CASSAGGASYGYTF
TRBJ2-1	TRBV7-9	TRBD2	.	TGTGCCAGCAACTTCGGACTAGCGGGAATCGGTGAGCAGTTCTTC	CASNFGLAGIGEQFF
TRBJ2-5	TRBV4-3	.	.	TGCGCCAGCAGCCAAGATCTAGGGGAGACCCGGTACTTC	CASSQDLGETRYF
TRBJ1-6	TRBV6-5	TRBD1	many	TGTGCCAGCAGTTACGGGATCAGGGGGGGACCCCTCCACTTT	CASSYGIRGGPLHF
TRBJ2-5	TRBV5-4	TRBD2	.	TGTGCCAGCAGCTTGGGCCCGGGGGGAAAAGAGACCCAGTACTTC	CASSLGPGGKETQYF
TRBJ2-7	TRBV6-2/TRBV6-3	.	.	TGTGCCAACAGTTACCTCCGCGGGGGCCACGAGCAGTACTTC	CANSYLRGGHEQYF
TRBJ1-5	TRBV28	TRBD1	.	TGTGCCAGCAGTTCGGACAGGGTTAGTCAGCCCCAGCATTTT	CASSSDRVSQPQHF
TRBJ2-7	TRBV28	.	.	TGTGTCAGCAGTTTATCTCCCAGCTACGAGCAGTACTTC	CVSSLSPSYEQYF
TRBJ2-1	TRBV28	.	.	TGTGCCAGCAGTCTCGGACCGGGACTAGGGGGCTCCTACAATAAGCAGTTCTTC	CASSLGPGLGGSYNKQFF
TRBJ2-5	TRBV6-2/TRBV6-3	.	.	TGTGCCAGCAGAGATTGGGGGGGCGAGACCCAGTACTTC	CASRDWGGETQYF
TRBJ2-7	TRBV6-1	.	.	TGTGCCACGCTCCTGGTGGACGAGCAGTACTTC	CATLLVDEQYF
TRBJ2-7	TRBV20-1	TRBD1	.	TGCAGTGCCGCAAGTCCTTACCAGGGGGCGGTGTACGAGCAGTACTTC	CSAASPYQGAVYEQYF
TRBJ2-1	TRBV20-1	TRBD2	.	TGCAGTGCTAGTCTCAGCGGGAGGCTTAATGAGCAGTTCTTC	CSASLSGRLNEQFF
TRBJ2-7	TRBV7-6	.	.	TGTGCCAGCAGCTTTGCACCGGGCGCCTACGAGCAGTACTTC	CASSFAPGAYEQYF
TRBJ2-3	TRBV19	.	many	TGTGCCAGTAGTATAGGACTTCTCGATACGCAGTATTTT	CASSIGLLDTQYF
TRBJ2-3	TRBV6-6	TRBD2	.	TGTGCCAGCAGCCCCGGGACTAGTGGGAGTATGGATACGCAGTATTTT	CASSPGTSGSMDTQYF
TRBJ2-3	TRBV4-1	.	.	TGCGCCAGCAGCCAAGATCGTTACGGGGGACCCTCAGATACGCAGTATTTT	CASSQDRYGGPSDTQYF
TRBJ2-7	TRBV27	.	.	TGTGCCAGCAGTTCCCCTCGGGTTTCCTACGAGCAGTACTTC	CASSSPRVSYEQYF
TRBJ2-1	TRBV10-3	TRBD2	.	TGTGCCATCAGTGCGACTAGCAGTACCTACAATGAGCAGTTCTTC	CAISATSSTYNEQFF
TRBJ2-3	TRBV6-2/TRBV6-3	.	.	TGTGCCAGCAAGGGCACCTTAGGAGGTTATAGCACAGATACGCAGTATTTT	CASKGTLGGYSTDTQYF
TRBJ2-7	TRBV10-3	TRBD2	few	TGTGCCATCAGTGAATCAGGACTAGCGGGGCGGTACGAGCAGTACTTC	CAISESGLAGRYEQYF
TRBJ2-4	TRBV4-3	TRBD2	.	TGCGCCAGCAGCCAAGATTTTCTGGGCCTAGCGGGGGAGGTGCCCAAAAACATTCAGTACTTC	CASSQDFLGLAGEVPKNIQYF
TRBJ2-7	TRBV5-1	.	many	TGCGCCAGCAGCTTAGACGGTTCCTACGAGCAGTACTTC	CASSLDGSYEQYF
TRBJ1-4	TRBV20-1	.	.	TGCAGTGCTAGAGATCAAGATCAGGCGTTGGGTGAAAAACTGTTTTTT	CSARDQDQALGEKLFF
TRBJ2-1	TRBV20-1	.	once	TGCAGTGCTAGAGATATGACAGGGAGGTCGGTCGGGAATGAGCAGTTCTTC	CSARDMTGRSVGNEQFF
TRBJ2-4	TRBV6-1	.	many	TGTGCCAGCAGTGTGCTGTCGGACAAAAACATTCAGTACTTC	CASSVLSDKNIQYF
TRBJ2-5	TRBV27	.	.	TGTGCCAGCAGGGCCCAGGGTTGGGAGACCCAGTACTTC	CASRAQGWETQYF
TRBJ2-5	TRBV2	TRBD1	few	TGTGCCAGCAGGGCGGACAGGGCCGCCTACAATGAGCGGTTCTTC	CASRADRAAYNERFF
TRBJ1-2	TRBV6-5	.	few	TGTGCCAGCAGTACTCCCGGAGGAGGCTACACCTTC	CASSTPGGGYTF
TRBJ2-1	TRBV4-3	TRBD2	few	TGCGCCAGCAGCCAAGATCGGGCTAGCGGGGGTGAGCAGTTCTTC	CASSQDRASGGEQFF
TRBJ2-2	TRBV28	TRBD2	.	TGTGCCAGCAGTACGCTTAGCGGGATGAACACCGGGGAGCTGTTTTTT	CASSTLSGMNTGELFF
TRBJ1-1	TRBV20-1	.	.	TGCAGTGCCGATGAGACGGGACACCACACTGTAGCTTTCTTT	CSADETGHHTVAFF
TRBJ1-1	TRBV20-1	.	few	TGCAGTGCTAGAGATCCCAATGGACAGCTGAACACTGAAGCTTTCTTT	CSARDPNGQLNTEAFF
TRBJ2-1	TRBV7-2	.	few	TGTGCCAGCAGCGCGGGGATATACAATGAGCAGTTCTTC	CASSAGIYNEQFF
TRBJ2-3	TRBV7-3	.	few	TGTGCCAGCAGAGAGGCGGGCACAGATACGCAGTATTTT	CASREAGTDTQYF
TRBJ2-7	TRBV3-1	.	.	TGTGCCAGCAGCCAAGAGGGCGAGCAGTACTTC	CASSQEGEQYF
TRBJ1-1	TRBV12-5	TRBD1	.	TGTGCTAGTGCGGCTAACAGTGGGACAGGGATTAACACTGAAGCTTTCTTT	CASAANSGTGINTEAFF
TRBJ2-7	TRBV7-2	.	.	TGTGCCAGCAGCTTTAATACGCCGACCTACGAGCAGTACTTC	CASSFNTPTYEQYF